These 17 T cell receptor beta chains originate from one sample sequenced in a study of a mutant IDH1 vaccine in newly diagnosed glioma. These receptors' targets are unknown. Profiling relied on immunoSEQ multiplex PCR, and the TCRdb table lists in-frame clones only, not all of them. This table has about 29,000 clones, over 80% appearing once. Sample time point: week 23, last vaccination. The vaccine gave 300 ug of a 20-mer mutant IDH1 peptide subcutaneously per dose. Source: PBMCs, taken from a glioma patient whose treatment included an IDH1 peptide vaccine. These receptor sequences come from a woman aged 18-29 years with glioma.

The gene calls are TRBV5-5 and TRBJ1-3, with 7 nucleotides matching TRBD1. The CDR3 is 15 amino acids. Germline V CDR1 and CDR2: SGHKS, YYEKEE (reference sequence). The J segment lost 1 base and the V segment lost 4 bases, leaving 5 bases of the junction unmatched. CDR3 DNA sequence: TGTGCCAGCAGCGTGCTACAGGGGTCTGGAAACACCATATATTTT. This encodes CASSVLQGSGNTIYF.

This rearrangement joins TRBV7-2 to TRBJ2-7; maybe TRBD2 (6 bases). This CDR3 comprises 15 residues. Trimming took off 4 bases at V and 1 base at J, with 14 bases between the two ends. Per germline, CDR1 SGHTA and CDR2 FQGNSA. The CDR3 DNA follows: TGTGCCAGCAGCTCATTACGGGACTTTTCCTACGAGCAGTACTTC. It encodes CASSSLRDFSYEQYF.

The V gene is TRBV6-1, the J gene TRBJ2-7; D gene ambiguous. Germline V gene data show CDR1 as MNHNS and CDR2 as SASEGT. The germline V and J ends were trimmed by 4 bases and 7 bases, with 8 bases remaining between them. This CDR3 comprises 11 residues. CDR3 sequence reads: CASSGGGEQYF. The CDR3 coding sequence is TGTGCCAGCAGTGGGGGTGGTGAGCAGTACTTC.

V usage is TRBV6-5 and J usage is TRBJ2-1; D is possibly TRBD1 (5 bases). V lost 4 bases to trimming and J lost 7 bases, with 20 bases between them. Germline assignment: CDR1 MNHEY and CDR2 SVGAGI. The CDR3 length is 16 residues. The CDR3 DNA follows: TGTGCCAGCAGTTCCACGGCGGCAGGGTTGCGGAATGAGCAGTTCTTC. Amino acid sequence: CASSSTAAGLRNEQFF.

The chain links TRBV14 to TRBJ2-1; possible D gene TRBD2, 5 bases. Per germline, CDR1 SGHDN and CDR2 FVKESK. The CDR3 sequence is 14 residues long. V was trimmed by 5 bases and J by 8 bases, leaving 16 bases between them. The CDR3 bases are TGTGCCAGCAGCGAGGACTCCATTGGGTATGAGCAGTTCTTC. Translated: CASSEDSIGYEQFF.

The chain couples TRBV7-6 to TRBJ2-1; D tentatively reads TRBD1 or TRBD2 (5 bases each). The CDR3 length is 15 residues. V lost 1 base and J 10 bases, leaving 17 bases between the germline ends. CDR1 and CDR2 from the germline V gene are SGHVS and FNYEAQ. Here the CDR3 reads CASSLGPGRSREQFF. The CDR3 DNA reads TGTGCCAGCAGCTTAGGGCCGGGACGAAGCCGAGAGCAGTTCTTC. Based on the CDR3 plus reference TRBV7-6 and TRBJ2-1, the full variable domain is GAGVSQSPRYKVTKRGQDVALRCDPISGHVSLYWYRQALGQGPEFLTYFNYEAQQDKSGLPNDRFSAERPEGSISTLTIQRTEQRDSAMYRCASSLGPGRSREQFFGPGTRLTVL.

This clone was detected a few times. This rearrangement joins TRBV11-3 to TRBJ2-7, with 8 bases identical to TRBD2. The length of the CDR3 is 15 residues. J gave up 3 bases and V 1 base, and 5 bases lay outside the gene matches. Germline CDR1 and CDR2: SGHNT and YENEEA. CDR3 protein: CASSLGAGAFYEQYF. Here the CDR3 DNA reads TGTGCCAGCAGCTTAGGAGCGGGGGCCTTCTACGAGCAGTACTTC. The entire variable domain, with the rest obtained from reference TRBV11-3 and TRBJ2-7, is as follows: EAGVVQSPRYKIIEKKQPVAFWCNPISGHNTLYWYLQNLGQGPELLIRYENEEAVDDSQLPKDRFSAERLKGVDSTLKIQPAELGDSAVYLCASSLGAGAFYEQYFGPGTRLTVT.

V gene TRBV9 combines with J gene TRBJ2-1, with 11 bases identical to TRBD1. The CDR3 totals 16 residues. Germline trimming cut 3 bases from V and 6 bases from J; bases unmatched to any gene: 8. CDR1 and CDR2 (germline): SGDLS, YYNGEE. CDR3 amino acids: CASSGVFGTGGNEQFF. The CDR3 DNA sequence: TGTGCCAGCAGCGGGGTTTTCGGGACAGGGGGCAATGAGCAGTTCTTC.

The V call is TRBV2, the J call TRBJ1-1; TRBD1 is a possible D gene (5 bases). Trimming shortened V by 6 bases and J by 6 bases, and 17 bases separated the two germline ends. CDR1 is SNHLY and CDR2 is FYNNEI in the germline V gene. The CDR3 consists of 14 residues. CDR3 DNA sequence: TGTGCCAGCAGCGTGGACACCGGGGTCCCTGAAGCTTTCTTT. Residues: CASSVDTGVPEAFF.

The chain uses TRBV30 and TRBJ2-4; possible D gene TRBD1, 6 bases. Germline V gene sequence: CDR1 GTSNPN, CDR2 SVGIG (reference sequence). The CDR3 contains 13 residues. The V end was cut by 4 bases, the J end by 7 bases, with 14 bases between. CDR3 sequence: CAWTSADSNIQYF. The CDR3 nucleotides read TGTGCCTGGACTTCTGCGGACAGTAACATTCAGTACTTC. The whole variable domain, remainder taken from reference TRBV30 and TRBJ2-4, is SQTIHQWPATLVQPVGSPLSLECTVEGTSNPNLYWYRQAAGRGLQLLFYSVGIGQISSEVPQNLSASRPQDRQFILSSKKLLLSDSGFYLCAWTSADSNIQYFGAGTRLSVL.

The gene calls are TRBV2 and TRBJ1-1; TRBD1 might be the D (5 bases). Between the trimmed V and J ends, which lost 7 bases and 3 bases, there was a span of 12 bases. The CDR3 is 13 residues long. Per the germline V gene, CDR1 is SNHLY and CDR2 is FYNNEI. CDR3 region: CASTRRGDTEAFF. The CDR3 nucleotides are TGTGCCAGCACCCGACGAGGGGACACTGAAGCTTTCTTT.

The chain is built from TRBV6-5 and TRBJ2-5; tentative D call: TRBD1 (8 bases). The CDR3 contains 15 residues. Germline assignment: CDR1 MNHEY and CDR2 SVGAGI. V was cut by 5 bases and J by 5 bases, with 18 bases left in between. DNA for the CDR3: TGTGCCAGCAGTACCCGGACAGGGAGGGGGGAGACCCAGTACTTC. This gives the protein CASSTRTGRGETQYF.

V gene TRBV6-1 combines with J gene TRBJ1-5; D is unclear. The germline gives CDR1 MNHNS, CDR2 SASEGT. Trimming removed 10 bases at V and 8 bases at J, with 21 bases between. The CDR3 consists of 14 residues. CDR3 protein: CAIADRAGVEPQHF. For the CDR3, the DNA is TGTGCCATTGCGGACCGAGCTGGGGTTGAGCCCCAGCATTTT.

V and J are TRBV2 and TRBJ1-5; TRBD1 is a possible D gene (6 bases). V lost 10 bases and J 2 bases, leaving 18 bases between the germline ends. Germline lookup yields CDR1 SNHLY and CDR2 FYNNEI. The CDR3 contains 15 residues. The CDR3: CATREGGGGNQPQHF. The CDR3 bases are TGTGCCACGCGGGAGGGAGGGGGAGGCAATCAGCCCCAGCATTTT.

This chain links TRBV6-1 with TRBJ1-4; 10 bases align to TRBD1. The CDR3 length is 15 residues. The V and J ends lost 5 bases and 6 bases, in that order; junction bases with no gene match: 6. The germline V gene has CDR1 MNHNS and CDR2 SASEGT. The CDR3 reads CASSRQGAGDEKLFF. In DNA, the CDR3 is TGTGCCAGCAGTAGACAGGGGGCGGGGGATGAAAAACTGTTTTTT.

The chain couples TRBV27 to TRBJ2-3, with a tentative D call TRBD1 (6 bases). The CDR3 contains 13 residues. Germline lookup yields CDR1 MNHEY and CDR2 SMNVEV (reference sequence). Trimming took off 9 bases at V and 1 base at J, with 11 bases between the two ends. The CDR3 loop is CASTGLRTDTQYF. DNA for the CDR3: TGTGCCAGTACAGGGTTACGCACAGATACGCAGTATTTT.

CDR3 nucleotides: TGCGCCAGCAGCCAAGATACAGGGAGAAGGGTCGAGCAGTACTTC. This gives the protein CASSQDTGRRVEQYF. V usage is TRBV4-1 and J usage is TRBJ2-7; TRBD1 is a possible D gene (6 bases). CDR1 MGHRA and CDR2 YSYEKL come from the germline V gene. This CDR3 comprises 15 residues. The germline V and J ends were trimmed by 0 bases and 6 bases, with 15 bases remaining between them.